Below, 19 T cell receptor beta chains from the same sample are listed, as sequenced in a study of blood T cell repertoires in COVID-19 (dated by TCRdb to about 2020). Libraries were made using the immunoSEQ multiplex PCR assay. TCRdb obtained this table from immuneACCESS and retained in-frame rearrangements with V and J assigned. These tables miss some clones; where compared with another copy, unresolved V genes account for less than half of the shortfall, and the remainder is unexplained. The sample includes approximately 82,000 clones, with approximately 78% observed a single time. The ten largest clones capture 6% to 7.5% of the sample. Material: peripheral blood. Every receptor here comes from a man aged 45-65 years with active or convalescent COVID-19.

The gene calls are TRBV12-3 or TRBV12-4 and TRBJ1-3, with D hard to call. V lost 4 bases and J lost 0, with 4 bases in between. This CDR3 comprises 13 residues. DNA for the CDR3: TGTGCCAGCAGTTCCAGCTCTGGAAACACCATATATTTT. Protein sequence: CASSSSSGNTIYF.

In nucleotides, the CDR3 is TGCAGTGCTAGTCCCGCGGACTTGCTTCTTGGTGGCTACACCTTC. This encodes CSASPADLLLGGYTF. V usage is TRBV20-1 and J usage is TRBJ1-2; D gene unclear. V lost 3 bases, J lost 7 bases, and 21 bases lay in between. The CDR3 is 15 residues long. Germline CDR1 reads DFQATT; CDR2 reads SNEGSKA (reference sequence).

The chain joins TRBV3-1 (or the pseudogene TRBV3-2) to TRBJ1-1; 9 nucleotides line up with TRBD1. Germline V gives CDR1 LGHDT, CDR2 YNNKEL (reference sequence). This CDR3 has 14 amino acids. Trimming cost V 4 bases and J 3 bases; bases outside gene matches: 3. The DNA of the CDR3 is TGTGCCAGCAGCCCGCGGACAGGGGACACTGAAGCTTTCTTT. This gives the protein CASSPRTGDTEAFF.

The chain joins TRBV6-6 to TRBJ2-2, with TRBD2 matching over 7 bases. The V gene end was trimmed by 2 bases and the J gene end by 3 bases; junction bases not matched to a gene: 0. The CDR3 has 14 residues. The germline CDR1 and CDR2 sequences are MNHNY and SVGAGI (reference sequence). The CDR3 spells CASSYLADTGELFF. CDR3 DNA: TGTGCCAGCAGTTACCTAGCGGACACCGGGGAGCTGTTTTTT.

V is TRBV7-9 and J is TRBJ2-7; 9 nucleotides align to TRBD1. This CDR3 has 15 amino acids. Per germline, CDR1 SEHNR and CDR2 FQNEAQ (reference sequence). J gave up 0 bases and V 5 bases, and 5 bases lay outside the gene matches. CDR3 nucleotide sequence: TGTGCCAGCAGCCCCGGGGACAGGGCCTCCTACGAGCAGTACTTC. Translation gives CASSPGDRASYEQYF.

This chain links TRBV18 with TRBJ1-2, with TRBD1 as a possible D gene (5 bases). Germline V gene sequence: CDR1 KGHSH, CDR2 LQKENI. This CDR3 comprises 15 residues. Deletions cut 3 bases from V and 8 bases from J, with 19 bases between. The DNA of the CDR3 is TGTGCCAGCTCACCGGGCAGGGAACGAGTTCGGGGCTACACCTTC. It codes for CASSPGRERVRGYTF.

The chain links TRBV15 to TRBJ2-5, with no clear D. Per germline, CDR1 LNHNV and CDR2 YYDKDF (reference sequence). This CDR3 has 13 amino acids. V was cut by 3 bases and J by 13 bases, with 18 bases left in between. Here the CDR3 reads CATSRPDSSPAYF. CDR3 in DNA: TGTGCCACCAGCAGGCCAGATAGCAGCCCGGCGTACTTC.

This chain links TRBV10-2 with TRBJ1-3; TRBD1 agrees at 7 bases. Germline assignment: CDR1 WSHSY and CDR2 SAAADI. This CDR3 spans 13 amino acids. V lost 8 bases to trimming and J lost 2 bases; unmatched junction nucleotides: 3. The CDR3 here is CASSGTAGNTIYF. The CDR3 nucleotides are TGCGCCAGCTCAGGGACAGCTGGAAACACCATATATTTT.

The gene calls are TRBV6-5 and TRBJ1-5; D call uncertain. Germline loops: CDR1 MNHEY, CDR2 SVGAGI. CDR3 length: 15 amino acids. V was trimmed by 0 bases and J by 0 bases, leaving 6 bases between them. The CDR3 DNA reads as TGTGCCAGCAGTTACTCGAGAGATAGCAATCAGCCCCAGCATTTT. Translated, it gives CASSYSRDSNQPQHF.

V usage is TRBV11-2 and J usage is TRBJ1-4; 9 nucleotides match TRBD1. In germline, CDR1 is SGHAT, CDR2 FQNNGV. The CDR3 has 15 amino acids. V gave up 5 bases and J gave up 8 bases; unmatched junction bases: 9. The CDR3 spells CASSPAGTGWEKLFF. The CDR3 coding sequence is TGTGCCAGCAGCCCTGCCGGGACAGGGTGGGAAAAACTGTTTTTT.

The chain couples TRBV10-2 to TRBJ1-5, with no clear D. The CDR3 is 13 amino acids. V was cut by 6 bases and J by 0 bases, with 6 bases left in between. Germline V gene sequence: CDR1 WSHSY, CDR2 SAAADI. This CDR3 is CASRDSSNQPQHF. For the CDR3, the DNA is TGCGCCAGCAGGGACTCTAGCAATCAGCCCCAGCATTTT.

Worth noting for this clone: At one end, the junction sequence differs from germline, possibly due to a read error. This chain joins TRBV28 and TRBJ1-2; D is undetermined. The CDR3 consists of 12 residues. CDR1 is MDHEN and CDR2 is SYDVKM in the germline V gene. The CDR3 nucleotides read TGTGCCAGCAGTTTAGATAACTATGGCCACACCTTC. Amino acid sequence: CASSLDNYGHTF.

The chain joins TRBV2 to TRBJ2-1, with TRBD1 matching 10 bases. Losses at the gene ends were 8 bases for V and 6 bases for J; bases not matched to a gene: 7. The CDR3 is 14 amino acids. The germline V gene encodes CDR1 SNHLY and CDR2 FYNNEI. CDR3 nucleotide sequence: TGTGCCAGCCCTCCGGGACAGGGGAGCAATGAGCAGTTCTTC. Translated: CASPPGQGSNEQFF.

This chain uses TRBV4-3 with TRBJ2-3, with 7 bases fitting TRBD2. This CDR3 is 17 amino acids long. CDR1 is LGHNA, CDR2 YSLEER, per germline. The J segment lost 2 bases and the V segment lost 0 bases, leaving 8 bases of the junction unmatched. In nucleotides, the CDR3 is TGCGCCAGCAGCCAAGATTCGAGCGGGGCCTTCACAGATACGCAGTATTTT. This codes for CASSQDSSGAFTDTQYF.

This chain joins TRBV5-4 and TRBJ1-6; tentatively, D is TRBD1 (5 bases). CDR3 length: 15 amino acids. Trimming stripped 0 bases from V and 10 bases from J, with 14 bases between. CDR1 is SGHNT and CDR2 is YYREEE in the germline V gene (reference sequence). The CDR3 reads CASSLAGLTDSPLHF. The CDR3, as DNA: TGTGCCAGCAGCTTGGCCGGGTTGACAGACTCACCCCTCCACTTT. Filled out from reference TRBV5-4 and TRBJ1-6, the complete variable domain reads ETGVTQSPTHLIKTRGQQVTLRCSSQSGHNTVSWYQQALGQGPQFIFQYYREEENGRGNFPPRFSGLQFPNYSSELNVNALELDDSALYLCASSLAGLTDSPLHFGNGTRLTVT.

The chain couples TRBV24-1 to TRBJ2-7; possibly TRBD1 for D (5 bases). The V end lost 5 bases, the J end lost 3 bases, and 31 bases lay between the germline ends. The CDR3 covers 20 residues. Looked up from germline, CDR1 is KGHDR and CDR2 is SFDVKD. This CDR3 is CATSAPDRANPLTEYYEQYV. CDR3 nucleotide sequence: TGTGCCACCAGTGCCCCCGACAGAGCGAACCCCCTCACAGAATACTACGAGCAGTACGTC.

This clone appeared a few times. V is TRBV13 and J is TRBJ2-2; D is perhaps TRBD2 (5 bases). V shed 0 bases and J shed 7 bases, with 15 bases lying between them. Per the germline V gene, CDR1 is PRHDT and CDR2 is FYEKMQ (reference sequence). CDR3 size: 16 residues. The CDR3 sequence: CASSLGQRKEFGELFF. The CDR3 nucleotides are TGTGCCAGCAGCTTAGGACAGCGGAAGGAATTCGGGGAGCTGTTTTTT.

This sequence joins TRBV5-4 and TRBJ2-7, with a possible D match to TRBD1 (5 bases). V was shortened by 4 bases and J by 4 bases, with 15 bases between the two germline ends. CDR1 is SGHNT and CDR2 is YYREEE in the germline V gene (reference sequence). There are 14 residues in the CDR3. DNA for the CDR3: TGTGCCAGCAGCCTATGGACAAATTCGTACGAGCAGTACTTC. It specifies CASSLWTNSYEQYF. Supplemented by reference TRBV5-4 and TRBJ2-7, the full variable domain reads ETGVTQSPTHLIKTRGQQVTLRCSSQSGHNTVSWYQQALGQGPQFIFQYYREEENGRGNFPPRFSGLQFPNYSSELNVNALELDDSALYLCASSLWTNSYEQYFGPGTRLTVT.

On this clone itself: An end of the junction differs from the germline gene, which may be a read error. The chain links TRBV29-1 to TRBJ1-3; 7 bases line up with TRBD1. Germline V gene sequence: CDR1 SQVTM, CDR2 ANQGSEA. The CDR3 totals 14 residues. The CDR3 nucleotides read TGCAGCGTTGAACGACAGGGCAACCAGGCCTTCGCTCAGTTT. It yields the protein CSVERQGNQAFAQF.